The following is a T cell receptor beta chain sequence with its context. This sample is part of a study of blood T cell repertoires in COVID-19. Profiled with immunoSEQ multiplex PCR; TCRdb holds only in-frame clones, not every one. The sample carries 150,000 to 200,000 clones, approximately 90% recorded once. CDR1 and CDR2 (germline): MDHEN, SYDVKM. The CDR3 totals 14 residues. The V and J ends lost 5 bases and 3 bases respectively, with 13 bases between them. The receptor was derived from a woman over 75 in a cohort sampled during active or convalescent COVID-19. The sample comprised peripheral blood. The chain carries TRBV28 and TRBJ1-1, with D perhaps matching TRBD1 (5 bases). The CDR3 region is CASSLPLGHTEAFF. The DNA of the CDR3 is TGTGCCAGCAGTCTTCCCTTGGGGCACACTGAAGCTTTCTTT.